This is a list of T cell receptor beta chains from one sample in a study of control samples from healthy donors and cancer patients. Generated by immunoSEQ multiplex PCR, the TCRdb table keeps only in-frame clones and is missing some. The sample contains 100,000 or so clones, 85% to 90% of which appear only once. The material sequenced was blood. The receptors stem from a woman between 50 and 59 years old in good health. The CDR3 runs from the conserved cysteine through the conserved F or W. D genes are given only for firm matches. Some rows have no size entry. The others give once, few or many, or a class for an expanded clone.

d_call	v_call	j_call	clone_size	cdr3_length	cdr3_aa	cdr3_nt
TRBD1	TRBV9	TRBJ1-2	-	14	CASSPSDRARGYTF	TGTGCCAGCAGCCCTTCGGACAGGGCCCGTGGCTACACCTTC
-	TRBV2	TRBJ2-3	-	16	CASTIRSSEYTDTQYF	TGTGCCAGCACCATAAGGTCTAGCGAGTACACAGATACGCAGTATTTT
TRBD2	TRBV13	TRBJ2-5	-	15	CASSLVPGGEETQYF	TGTGCCAGCAGCTTAGTACCCGGGGGGGAGGAGACCCAGTACTTC
-	TRBV29-1	TRBJ2-3	-	14	CSVDEGTSTDTQYF	TGCAGCGTTGACGAGGGGACTAGCACAGATACGCAGTATTTT
-	TRBV10-3	TRBJ1-2	-	15	CAIRAGTGANYGYTF	TGTGCCATCAGGGCCGGGACTGGAGCTAACTATGGCTACACCTTC
-	TRBV19	TRBJ1-6	-	15	CASSISQGYNSPLHF	TGTGCCAGTAGTATCTCACAGGGATATAATTCACCCCTCCACTTT
-	TRBV19	TRBJ1-2	-	15	CASSQGRVANYGYTF	TGTGCCAGTAGTCAGGGCAGGGTCGCAAACTATGGCTACACCTTC
TRBD1	TRBV24-1	TRBJ1-3	-	17	CATSDLGKDRGFVTIYF	TGTGCCACCAGTGATTTAGGCAAGGACAGGGGTTTTGTCACCATATATTTT
TRBD1	TRBV18	TRBJ1-6	-	16	CASSPVQGGGESPLHF	TGTGCCAGCTCACCAGTACAGGGGGGTGGCGAGTCACCCCTCCACTTT
-	TRBV5-1	TRBJ2-7	-	14	CASSPSYGSYEQYF	TGCGCCAGCAGCCCCTCATACGGCTCCTACGAGCAGTACTTC
TRBD1	TRBV7-9	TRBJ2-5	-	14	CASSVQGTQETQYF	TGTGCCAGCAGCGTACAGGGGACCCAAGAGACCCAGTACTTC
-	TRBV19	TRBJ2-2	-	15	CASSMRVGGGGELFF	TGTGCCAGTAGTATGAGGGTGGGGGGCGGCGGGGAGCTGTTTTTT
TRBD2	TRBV7-2	TRBJ2-1	-	15	CASRRLAGGRNEQFF	TGTGCCAGCAGACGATTAGCGGGGGGACGGAATGAGCAGTTCTTC
TRBD1	TRBV15	TRBJ2-1	-	15	CATSSDRGLYNEQFF	TGTGCCACCAGCTCGGACAGGGGCCTATACAATGAGCAGTTCTTC
-	TRBV5-1	TRBJ1-1	few	14	CASSLFRGGTEAFF	TGCGCCAGCAGCTTGTTCAGAGGGGGCACTGAAGCTTTCTTT
-	TRBV6-2/TRBV6-3	TRBJ2-6	-	16	CASSYSRRSGANVLTF	TGTGCCAGCAGTTACTCACGGCGCTCTGGGGCCAACGTCCTGACTTTC
-	TRBV27	TRBJ1-2	-	16	CASSARVAGAHYGYTF	TGTGCCAGCAGTGCTCGTGTGGCAGGGGCCCACTATGGCTACACCTTC
TRBD2	TRBV19	TRBJ2-1	-	17	CASSEPLLADLYNEQFF	TGTGCCAGTAGTGAACCCCTCCTAGCGGACCTATACAATGAGCAGTTCTTC
TRBD1	TRBV6-5	TRBJ1-6	-	16	CASSYLIGQANSPLHF	TGTGCCAGCAGTTACTTGATCGGACAGGCGAATTCACCCCTCCACTTT
-	TRBV6-6	TRBJ1-2	-	12	CASSYPQEGYTF	TGTGCCAGCAGTTATCCTCAGGAAGGCTACACCTTC
-	TRBV18	TRBJ1-3	few	16	CASSQLHGYSGNTIYF	TGTGCCAGCTCACAATTACACGGATACTCTGGAAACACCATATATTTT
-	TRBV28	TRBJ1-2	few	12	CASSSTFRGYTF	TGTGCCAGCAGTTCCACGTTCCGGGGCTACACCTTC
-	TRBV5-4	TRBJ1-1	-	14	CASSLEPMNTEAFF	TGTGCCAGCAGCCTGGAACCCATGAACACTGAAGCTTTCTTT
TRBD1	TRBV10-3	TRBJ1-1	-	13	CAISEQGYTEAFF	TGTGCCATCAGTGAACAGGGGTACACTGAAGCTTTCTTT
-	TRBV3-1/TRBV3-2	TRBJ2-2	-	16	CASSLLADLNTGELFF	TGTGCCAGCAGCCTACTTGCGGATTTGAACACCGGGGAGCTGTTTTTT
-	TRBV7-2	TRBJ1-1	-	12	CASRGDHTEAFF	TGTGCCAGCCGAGGGGATCACACTGAAGCTTTCTTT
TRBD1	TRBV19	TRBJ1-2	-	16	CASSRLTGTDDYGYTF	TGTGCCAGTAGTAGACTCACAGGGACAGATGACTATGGCTACACCTTC
TRBD1	TRBV4-1	TRBJ1-5	few	17	CASSQDRGRGLNQPQHF	TGCGCCAGCAGCCAAGATCGGGGCAGGGGGCTAAATCAGCCCCAGCATTTT
-	TRBV4-3	TRBJ2-5	-	16	CASSQDYTSRPGTQYF	TGCGCCAGCAGCCAAGATTACACTAGCAGGCCGGGGACCCAGTACTTC
-	TRBV6-6	TRBJ2-7	-	13	CASSSLPGDEQYF	TGTGCCAGCAGTTCCCTCCCCGGGGACGAGCAGTACTTC
-	TRBV4-2	TRBJ2-1	-	14	CASSLRLTYNEQFF	TGTGCCAGCAGCCTGCGACTGACTTACAATGAGCAGTTCTTC
TRBD1	TRBV7-9	TRBJ1-3	-	16	CASSLKGARSGNTIYF	TGTGCCAGCAGCTTAAAGGGGGCCCGCTCTGGAAACACCATATATTTT
-	TRBV25-1	TRBJ1-2	-	12	CASLQDNYGYTF	TGTGCCAGCCTTCAGGATAACTATGGCTACACCTTC
-	TRBV4-2	TRBJ1-1	once	14	CASSQDPVSTEAFF	TGTGCCAGCAGCCAAGACCCAGTTTCCACTGAAGCTTTCTTT
-	TRBV4-3	TRBJ1-2	-	15	CASSQVTWDIYGYTF	TGCGCCAGCAGCCAAGTGACGTGGGATATCTATGGCTACACCTTC
-	TRBV9	TRBJ2-7	once	14	CASSALGSSYEQYF	TGTGCCAGCAGCGCCCTAGGGAGCTCCTACGAGCAGTACTTC
TRBD1	TRBV6-5	TRBJ1-1	-	15	CASSSRTGRVTEAFF	TGTGCCAGCAGCTCCAGGACAGGGAGGGTGACTGAAGCTTTCTTT
-	TRBV6-2/TRBV6-3	TRBJ1-1	once	16	CASSSPTGRGNTEAFF	TGTGCCAGCAGTTCCCCGACCGGGAGGGGGAACACTGAAGCTTTCTTT
TRBD2	TRBV14	TRBJ2-5	-	13	CASSRTRAETQYF	TGTGCCAGCAGCCGGACTAGGGCGGAGACCCAGTACTTC
TRBD1	TRBV29-1	TRBJ1-2	-	12	CSAQGALDGYTF	TGCAGCGCACAGGGGGCTCTTGACGGCTACACCTTC
-	TRBV6-2/TRBV6-3	TRBJ1-1	-	13	CASSYADRQEAFF	TGTGCCAGCAGTTACGCCGACAGGCAAGAAGCTTTCTTT
-	TRBV29-1	TRBJ1-4	-	13	CSAEDPSNEKLFF	TGCAGCGCAGAGGACCCGTCTAATGAAAAACTGTTTTTT
TRBD1	TRBV7-2	TRBJ1-2	-	13	CASSLAEGTGSTF	TGTGCCAGCAGCTTAGCGGAAGGGACAGGATCGACCTTC
-	TRBV19	TRBJ1-1	-	17	CASSTPGLRGVNTEAFF	TGTGCCAGTAGTACCCCGGGACTCCGCGGGGTGAACACTGAAGCTTTCTTT
-	TRBV4-2	TRBJ2-7	few	14	CASSITLDSYEQYF	TGTGCCAGCAGCATTACGCTAGACTCCTACGAGCAGTACTTC
-	TRBV7-9	TRBJ2-3	-	14	CASSLWGSTDTQYF	TGTGCCAGCAGCTTATGGGGTAGTACAGATACGCAGTATTTT
-	TRBV6-5	TRBJ1-6	-	15	CASSYSQGRDSPLHF	TGTGCCAGCAGTTACTCGCAGGGGAGGGATTCACCCCTCCACTTT
TRBD1	TRBV7-8	TRBJ2-7	-	13	CASSLGTGGEQYF	TGTGCCAGCAGCTTAGGGACAGGGGGCGAGCAGTACTTC
TRBD2	TRBV11-2	TRBJ2-5	-	16	CASSSGTSGRGETQYF	TGTGCCAGCAGCTCCGGGACTAGCGGGAGGGGAGAGACCCAGTACTTC
TRBD2	TRBV7-9	TRBJ2-1	once	16	CASSTSGGPSYNEQFF	TGTGCCAGCAGCACTAGCGGGGGACCTTCCTACAATGAGCAGTTCTTC
-	TRBV7-3	TRBJ1-6	once	15	CASSLSGQYNSPLHF	TGTGCCAGCAGCTTATCCGGACAGTATAATTCACCCCTCCACTTT
-	TRBV5-4	TRBJ1-1	-	14	CASSSWGGNTEAFF	TGTGCCAGCAGCTCTTGGGGGGGTAACACTGAAGCTTTCTTT
TRBD1	TRBV15	TRBJ2-2	-	16	CATGMTRGLDTGELFF	TGTGCCACGGGTATGACCAGGGGGCTCGACACCGGGGAGCTGTTTTTT